The entry below describes one T cell receptor (beta chain). Its antigen is still unknown. Base-call qualities are not available, and no considerably larger clone is one nucleotide away. This sample was taken from a study of T cell responses to AZD1222 COVID-19 vaccine (dated by TCRdb to 2020 to 2023). The study in broad terms: AZD1222 recipients with second doses at about 4 weeks or about 12 weeks were pooled, because spike-specific TCR depth and breadth did not differ between schedules. TCR sequencing covered over 230 trial participants: 200 to 220 given two doses of AZD1222 and 26 given two doses of MenACWY control vaccine. Trial participants were enrolled by age into 18-55, 56-69 and 70-plus year subgroups, with around 150, 28 and 57 TCR-sequenced participants respectively. The full study reports these points: Because no day 14 peak-response samples were available, repertoires were characterized only after the peak T cell response. Most participants were white British and females outnumbered males, and the authors suggested that clonal diversity may have been underestimated. The whole spike protein was spanned by vaccine-associated CD4 TCRs, and dominant responses were seen in regions 160-218 and 743-854. After two AZD1222 doses, both the breadth and the depth of spike-specific TCRs were significantly higher than at day 0 and than in MenACWY recipients. Conclusions about previously exposed vaccinees were limited because only 5 or 6 AZD1222 recipients were SARS-CoV-2 seropositive at baseline. In the small 56-69-year group, the increase in depth fell short of significance, most likely because of low power. Reportedly, almost half of the unique spike-specific TCRs recognized epitopes lying outside the regions that are mutated in the B.1.351 and B.1.1.7 variants.

CDR1 and CDR2 (MDHEN, SYDVKM) derive from the germline V gene. The CDR3, from cysteine to phenylalanine, totals 14 residues. Here the CDR3 DNA is all that survives: 42 bases in frame from base 1. A distance of 12 bases separates the germline ends of V and J, which lose 5 bases and 4 bases respectively. This specimen's time point label, interpreted: baseline before first vaccination. Vaccinee samples were obtained from the UK trials COV001 and COV002, which included a single-blind randomized controlled phase 2/3 trial of AZD1222 (ChAdOx1 nCoV-19) in healthy adults. Trial participant PBMC samples were collected at day 0 and day 28 after the second dose for TCRbeta chain sequencing. The CDR3 regions of human TCRbeta chains were analyzed by immunosequencing. Per the source publication's procedure: Repertoire TCRs were matched against a reference library of SARS-CoV-2-specific TCRs generated with the MIRA antigen-specificity platform. Breadth was defined as the fraction of unique TCRs that were SARS-CoV-2-associated. Depth was defined as the fraction of total T cells that were SARS-CoV-2-associated. Using the MIRA data, each spike-specific TCR was assigned both to the spike region to which the TCR was reactive and to a CD4 or CD8 class. Log10-transformed breadth and depth values were compared by one-way ANOVA with Sidak's multiple comparisons tests. The source is immuneACCESS, and TCRdb retained only in-frame sequences with V and J called. Part of the clones is not carried over; for the studies checked, unresolved V genes explain less than half of this, and the remainder is unexplained. The V and J calls and clone size were taken over from that table, and D and trimming were inferred from the DNA. In all, the sample holds approximately 110,000 clones, and 86% of those were seen once. The ten largest clones capture roughly 7.7% of the sample.

This TCR derives from an adult in good health. In this chain, TRBV28 is recombined with TRBJ1-5; TRBD1 might be the D gene, on 5 matching bases. Sample: peripheral blood, taken on day 0 of AZD1222 vaccination. The DNA sequence is as follows: TGTGCCAGCAGTGGGACGGTGAGTAATCAGCCCCAGCATTTT. Translated, this gives CASSGTVSNQPQHF.